A single sample is the source of the 19 T cell receptor beta chains below, sequenced in a study of CD8+CD57+ T cells in acquired aplastic anemia. According to the study, genomic DNA was the template for TCR beta VDJ and CDR3 profiling. TCRdb fed the reads into MiXCR, producing one record per CDR3 protein. The sample holds roughly 300,000 distinct CDR3 sequences, approximately 57% seen once. The specimen was sorted CD4+, CD8+, or CD8+CD57+ T cells (not recorded which) from PBMCs. The receptors were sampled from a human donor with severe aplastic anemia or a healthy control (not recorded which).

V is TRBV7-3 and J is TRBJ1-1; D is uncertain. The CDR3 runs 15 residues. Trimming took 2 bases from V and 0 from J, leaving 10 bases between them. Germline-derived CDR1 and CDR2 are SGHTA and FQGTGA. The CDR3 loop reads CASSLLPVMNTEAFF. For the CDR3, the DNA is TGTGCCAGCAGCTTATTACCGGTTATGAACACTGAAGCTTTCTTT.

The V gene is TRBV24-1, the J gene TRBJ2-5; D is possibly TRBD1 (5 bases). The germline CDR1 and CDR2 sequences are KGHDR and SFDVKD. The germline V and J ends were trimmed by 1 base and 2 bases, with 10 bases remaining between them. The CDR3 covers 15 residues. The CDR3 nucleotides are TGTGCCACCAGTGATTTTCGAACAGGTCAAGAGACCCAGTACTTC. Translated, it gives CATSDFRTGQETQYF.

CDR3 residues: CSASDRRTEAFF. The CDR3 bases are TGCAGTGCTAGTGACAGGCGCACTGAAGCTTTCTTT. This chain links TRBV20-1 with TRBJ1-1; tentative D call: TRBD1 (6 bases). Deletions cut 3 bases from V and 4 bases from J, with 9 bases between. From germline, CDR1 is DFQATT and CDR2 SNEGSKA (reference sequence). This CDR3 comprises 12 residues.

The chain joins TRBV2 to TRBJ2-3, with TRBD2 matching over 8 bases. CDR1 is SNHLY and CDR2 is FYNNEI in the germline V gene. The J segment lost 8 bases and the V segment lost 6 bases, leaving 10 bases of the junction unmatched. The CDR3 is made up of 14 amino acids. This CDR3 reads CASRDGTRSLTQYF. CDR3 nucleotides: TGTGCCAGCAGAGACGGGACTAGATCTCTTACGCAGTATTTT.

This clonotype was seen at least ten times. This chain joins TRBV3-1 and TRBJ1-5, with D possibly being TRBD1 (6 bases). The V end lost 9 bases, the J end lost 3 bases, and 12 bases lay between the germline ends. Germline loops: CDR1 LGHDT, CDR2 YNNKEL (reference sequence). The CDR3 loop spans 13 amino acids. CDR3 DNA sequence: TGTGCCAGTTCGACAGGACCCAATCAGCCCCAGCATTTT. Translated, it gives CASSTGPNQPQHF.

This chain connects TRBV7-3 to TRBJ2-2, with 16 bases identical to TRBD2. J gave up 7 bases and V 0 bases, and 14 bases lay outside the gene matches. The CDR3 consists of 21 residues. Germline V gene data show CDR1 as SGHTA and CDR2 as FQGTGA. CDR3 in DNA: TGTGCCAGCAGCTTAACTCCTACGGGGACTAGCGGGAGGGCCTGGAGCGGGGAGCTGTTTTTT. Protein product: CASSLTPTGTSGRAWSGELFF.

V usage is TRBV19 and J usage is TRBJ1-6; D is unclear. This CDR3 has 15 amino acids. From germline, CDR1 is LNHDA and CDR2 SQIVND (reference sequence). V was clipped by 5 bases and J by 7 bases, with 15 bases between them. CDR3 sequence reads: CASSFFGILNSPLHF. For the CDR3, the DNA is TGTGCCAGTAGTTTCTTCGGGATCTTGAATTCACCCCTCCACTTT. The full variable domain, completed using reference TRBV19 and TRBJ1-6, is DGGITQSPKYLFRKEGQNVTLSCEQNLNHDAMYWYRQDPGQGLRLIYYSQIVNDFQKGDIAEGYSVSREKKESFPLTVTSAQKNPTAFYLCASSFFGILNSPLHFGNGTRLTVT.

This clonotype was found a few times. The V gene is TRBV7-2, the J gene TRBJ2-1, with 10 bases aligning to TRBD2. With 1 base clipped from V and 15 bases from J, the junction kept 9 bases outside the gene matches. Germline CDR1 reads SGHTA; CDR2 reads FQGNSA. CDR3 length equals 14 residues. CDR3 residues: CASSLVQLAGSWFF. As DNA, the CDR3 is TGTGCCAGCAGCTTAGTACAACTAGCGGGATCGTGGTTCTTC.

This chain connects TRBV27 to TRBJ1-4, with a tentative D call TRBD1 (6 bases). V was shortened by 6 bases and J by 9 bases, with 26 bases between the two germline ends. Germline V gene sequence: CDR1 MNHEY, CDR2 SMNVEV (reference sequence). This CDR3 has 17 residues. In nucleotides, the CDR3 is TGTGCCAGCAGCACCCATGTCACAGGGACTATAATGCAAAAACTGTTTTTT. Its protein is CASSTHVTGTIMQKLFF.

This chain connects TRBV7-9 to TRBJ2-3; D unresolved. The V gene lost 4 bases and the J gene lost 2 bases, with 13 bases spanning the gap. The CDR3 length is 15 residues. Germline V lookup: CDR1 SEHNR, CDR2 FQNEAQ (reference sequence). The CDR3 spells CASSSRLHTTDTQYF. The CDR3 DNA sequence: TGTGCCAGCAGCTCTAGACTTCACACCACAGATACGCAGTATTTT.

This clonotype has only a few counts. The chain links TRBV19 to TRBJ1-3; the match to TRBD1 covers 9 bases. Unmatched junction bases numbered 16, after V lost 9 bases and J lost 1 base. Germline V gene sequence: CDR1 LNHDA, CDR2 SQIVND (reference sequence). The CDR3 contains 18 residues. The CDR3 reads CASSPPVPGQGSGNTIYF. CDR3 sequence (DNA): TGTGCCAGCTCACCCCCGGTTCCGGGACAGGGTTCTGGAAACACCATATATTTT.

The chain carries TRBV29-1 and TRBJ2-7; 7 bases line up with TRBD2. The CDR3 runs to 14 residues. Germline CDR1 SQVTM, CDR2 ANQGSEA. With V trimmed by 7 bases and J by 3 bases, 12 bases remained unmatched. The CDR3 sequence is CSALGRDGLYEQYF. As DNA, the CDR3 is TGCAGCGCCCTAGGGAGGGACGGCCTCTACGAGCAGTACTTC.

DNA for the CDR3: TGCAGTGCTAGGACTAGCGGGGTTTCCTACGAGCAGTACTTC. Protein product: CSARTSGVSYEQYF. The chain carries TRBV20-1 and TRBJ2-7; 11 bases are a match to TRBD2. Germline-derived CDR1 and CDR2 are DFQATT and SNEGSKA (reference sequence). J gave up 1 base and V 3 bases, and 2 bases lay outside the gene matches. CDR3 length equals 14 residues.

The chain has TRBV9 and TRBJ1-5, with no clear D. Trimming removed 1 base from V and 11 bases from J, with 13 bases in between. This CDR3 comprises 13 residues. Germline CDR1 SGDLS, CDR2 YYNGEE. CDR3: CASSVSGVRTQHF. The CDR3 region has the DNA TGTGCCAGCAGCGTATCTGGGGTCCGGACCCAGCATTTT. The full variable domain, its missing parts supplied by reference TRBV9 and TRBJ1-5, is DSGVTQTPKHLITATGQRVTLRCSPRSGDLSVYWYQQSLDQGLQFLIQYYNGEERAKGNILERFSAQQFPDLHSELNLSSLELGDSALYFCASSVSGVRTQHFGDGTRLSIL.

This clonotype was seen at least ten times. The V gene is TRBV11-2, the J gene TRBJ1-2; tentative D call: TRBD1 (5 bases). Trimming stripped 5 bases from V and 3 bases from J, with 16 bases between. Germline assignment: CDR1 SGHAT and CDR2 FQNNGV. The CDR3 is made up of 15 amino acids. The CDR3 nucleotides are TGTGCCAGCAGCGCCGAGAGGGGACTCTACTATGGCTACACCTTC. Amino acid sequence: CASSAERGLYYGYTF.

Here the CDR3 DNA reads TGTGCCAGCAGCCAAACGAGCCCGGGACAGGGAAGATCGGGCTACACCTTC. Residues: CASSQTSPGQGRSGYTF. V usage is TRBV3-1 and J usage is TRBJ1-2, with 9 bases fitting TRBD1. Germline CDR1 and CDR2: LGHDT and YNNKEL (reference sequence). The CDR3 has 17 residues. V shed 2 bases, J shed 8 bases, and the junction held 15 bases outside the gene matches.

This clonotype has ten or more counts. The chain joins TRBV2 to TRBJ2-7; weak D call: TRBD1 (5 bases). CDR1 and CDR2 (germline): SNHLY, FYNNEI. CDR3 length equals 13 residues. V lost 8 bases and J 2 bases, leaving 13 bases between the germline ends. DNA for the CDR3: TGTGCCAGCCGATCGGCAGGGACCTACGAGCAGTACTTC. This translates into CASRSAGTYEQYF.

Comment on this clonotype: No conserved phenylalanine or tryptophan is present at the end of the CDR3, so a read error is the likely explanation. The chain links TRBV2 to TRBJ1-4; 10 bases agree with TRBD1. V was pared by 10 bases and J by 8 bases, with 7 bases of the junction left unmatched. The CDR3 has 13 residues. The germline V gene has CDR1 SNHLY and CDR2 FYNNEI. As DNA, the CDR3 is TGTGCCATCCGACAGGGGGCGGGAGAAAAACTGTTTTCT. As protein: CAIRQGAGEKLFS.

The chain recombines TRBV19 with TRBJ2-5; D is perhaps TRBD1 (5 bases). Trimming took 3 bases from V and 1 from J, leaving 15 bases between them. This CDR3 is 16 amino acids long. Germline V CDR1 and CDR2: LNHDA, SQIVND (reference sequence). CDR3: CASSIGWGAPQETQYF. The CDR3 nucleotides read TGTGCCAGTAGTATTGGGTGGGGCGCACCCCAAGAGACCCAGTACTTC. The full variable domain, in which reference TRBV19 and TRBJ2-5 provide the parts outside the CDR3, is DGGITQSPKYLFRKEGQNVTLSCEQNLNHDAMYWYRQDPGQGLRLIYYSQIVNDFQKGDIAEGYSVSREKKESFPLTVTSAQKNPTAFYLCASSIGWGAPQETQYFGPGTRLLVL.